The 7 T cell receptor beta chains presented below share a single source sample, sequenced in a study of beta chain features in type 1 diabetes. The entirety of the isolated RNA underwent reverse transcription, so expressed TCRB transcripts were sequenced. Assay: immunoSEQ multiplex PCR; the TCRdb copy retains only in-frame clones and omits some. The table has 150,000 or so clones, about a tenth seen once. The sequenced material came from central memory CD4+ T cells from blood. Receptors were obtained from a man aged 18-30 years in good health.

The sample holds a few counts of this clone. The CDR3 reads CAWSPKGLAGTGELFF. Here the CDR3 DNA reads TGTGCCTGGAGCCCTAAAGGACTAGCGGGGACCGGGGAGCTGTTTTTT. V gene TRBV30 combines with J gene TRBJ2-2; TRBD2 aligns across 12 bases. The germline CDR1 and CDR2 sequences are GTSNPN and SVGIG (reference sequence). V lost 3 bases, J lost 5 bases, and 7 bases stayed unmatched. This CDR3 has 16 residues.

This chain links TRBV7-2 with TRBJ2-7; D possibly corresponds to TRBD1 (5 bases). Germline-derived CDR1 and CDR2 are SGHTA and FQGNSA. Trimming pared 2 bases from V and 4 bases from J, leaving 15 bases between. The CDR3 totals 15 residues. CDR3 sequence: CASSLTGGVGYEQYF. CDR3 DNA: TGTGCCAGCAGCTTAACAGGTGGGGTTGGATACGAGCAGTACTTC.

This clone turned up a few times. For the CDR3, the DNA is TGCGCCAGCAGCCAAGGGTCTGGGGGCCCCCGGGATACGCAGTATTTT. It specifies CASSQGSGGPRDTQYF. J is TRBJ2-3 and V is TRBV4-3; D possibly corresponds to TRBD1 (6 bases). Trimming took off 1 base at V and 6 bases at J, with 17 bases between the two ends. This CDR3 is built from 16 residues. CDR1 LGHNA and CDR2 YSLEER come from the germline V gene.

Only a few counts were recorded for this clone. The gene calls are TRBV7-2 and TRBJ2-1; D perhaps matches TRBD2 (6 bases). The length of the CDR3 is 14 residues. The germline V gene has CDR1 SGHTA and CDR2 FQGNSA. Deletions cut 5 bases from V and 6 bases from J, with 14 bases between. The CDR3 loop is CASSPLMGGNEQFF. The DNA of the CDR3 is TGTGCCAGCAGCCCCTTGATGGGGGGCAATGAGCAGTTCTTC.

This clone was detected a few times. Here the CDR3 reads CASSVQGGGNTEAFF. DNA for the CDR3: TGTGCCAGCAGTGTGCAGGGAGGAGGGAACACTGAAGCTTTCTTT. The chain is built from TRBV6-1 and TRBJ1-1, with a tentative D call TRBD1 (5 bases). CDR1 is MNHNS, CDR2 SASEGT, per germline. V lost 4 bases, J lost 1 base, and 13 bases lay in between. CDR3 length: 15 amino acids.

The sample holds a few counts of this clone. CDR3 amino acids: CASSYSVRSGTFF. CDR3 DNA: TGTGCCAGCAGTTACTCGGTCAGATCGGGGACTTTCTTT. The gene calls are TRBV6-7 and TRBJ1-1; D gene unclear. TRBV6-7 is designated an ORF whose function remains uncertain. Trimming cost V 0 bases and J 12 bases, with 14 bases left between them. The CDR3 is made up of 13 amino acids.

This clone was seen ten or more times. The V gene is TRBV19, the J gene TRBJ2-1; 7 bases agree with TRBD2. This CDR3 has 16 amino acids. Germline CDR1 reads LNHDA; CDR2 reads SQIVND (reference sequence). Trimming removed 6 bases from V and 5 bases from J; junction bases left unmatched: 13. DNA of the CDR3: TGTGCCAGTAGGCGAAAAGCGGGGCCACTCAACAATGAGCAGTTCTTC. Translated, it gives CASRRKAGPLNNEQFF.